Listed below are T cell receptor beta chains from one sample, sequenced in a study of T cell repertoires in cytomegalovirus infection. The antigens for these receptors are not known. In TCRdb, the reads were re-called with MiXCR into one record per CDR3 protein. The sample shows hundreds of thousands of distinct CDR3 sequences, about 42% of them seen only once. The material was cultured PBMCs, obtained from culture after CMV antigen stimulation. These receptors were taken from a human donor in good health (CMV status not recorded). Some clones in this sample may be carry-over from other donors' samples. Each CDR3 is given with its conserved first and last residue. Fields, in order: V gene, CDR3 length, J gene, clone size, D gene, CDR3 protein, CDR3 DNA. A D gene is named only where the DNA matches it firmly. Clone size, where shown, is once, few, many, or a class for clones that have expanded.

TRBV25-1	15	TRBJ2-7	NA	TRBD1	CASSAPGTGFYEQYF	TGTGCCAGCAGTGCCCCCGGGACAGGGTTCTACGAGCAGTACTTC
TRBV6-1	17	TRBJ1-6	once	NA	CASNQGVYSSYNSPLHF	TGTGCCAGCAACCAGGGTGTCTACAGCTCCTATAATTCACCCCTCCACTTT
TRBV7-6	17	TRBJ1-4	few	NA	CASKLAGLLPANEKLFF	TGTGCCAGCAAGTTAGCGGGGCTTCTCCCAGCTAATGAAAAACTGTTTTTT
TRBV6-2/TRBV6-3	13	TRBJ2-3	NA	NA	CASMHRTPDTQYF	TGTGCCAGCATGCATCGGACACCAGATACGCAGTATTTT
TRBV12-5	15	TRBJ2-1	few	NA	CASGLVIRGYNEQFF	TGTGCTAGTGGTTTGGTAATTAGAGGTTACAATGAGCAGTTCTTC
TRBV4-1	12	TRBJ2-3	NA	NA	CASSQGWGTQYF	TGCGCCAGCAGCCAAGGGTGGGGTACGCAGTATTTT
TRBV7-6	15	TRBJ2-5	few	NA	CASSSPSWYQETQYF	TGTGCCAGCAGCTCCCCCAGTTGGTACCAAGAGACCCAGTACTTC
TRBV12-5	13	TRBJ2-1	NA	TRBD1	CASGFRTGDEQFF	TGTGCTAGTGGTTTCCGTACAGGGGATGAGCAGTTCTTC
TRBV20-1	13	TRBJ2-1	NA	TRBD2	CSARERDYNEQFF	TGCAGTGCTAGGGAGCGGGACTACAATGAGCAGTTCTTC
TRBV10-1	14	TRBJ2-1	few	TRBD2	CASSVTSGSDEQFF	TGCGCCAGCAGTGTTACTAGCGGGAGTGATGAGCAGTTCTTC
TRBV6-6	18	TRBJ2-1	NA	TRBD2	CASSYSGQIAGVYNEQFF	TGTGCCAGCAGTTACTCCGGCCAGATAGCGGGGGTCTACAATGAGCAGTTCTTC
TRBV7-8	16	TRBJ2-1	NA	TRBD1	CASSLEGAGVRNEQFF	TGTGCCAGCAGCTTAGAGGGGGCTGGTGTACGCAATGAGCAGTTCTTC
TRBV7-2	17	TRBJ2-7	few	TRBD1	CASSLEGGLITYYEQYF	TGTGCCAGCAGCTTAGAAGGGGGCCTTATCACCTACTACGAGCAGTACTTC
TRBV12-3/TRBV12-4	16	TRBJ2-5	NA	TRBD2	CASSPEQGLVQETQYF	TGTGCCAGCAGTCCTGAACAGGGACTAGTCCAAGAGACCCAGTACTTC
TRBV12-3/TRBV12-4	12	TRBJ2-5	few	TRBD1	CASGTGVVTQYF	TGTGCCAGCGGGACAGGGGTTGTCACCCAGTACTTC
TRBV7-9	11	TRBJ2-7	NA	NA	CASSRGAEQYF	TGTGCCAGCAGCCGAGGCGCTGAGCAGTACTTC
TRBV19	14	TRBJ2-1	NA	NA	CASTRTADYNEQFF	TGTGCCAGTACCCGGACAGCCGACTACAATGAGCAGTTCTTC
TRBV20-1	14	TRBJ2-5	few	NA	CSARMSMRQETQYF	TGCAGTGCTAGAATGTCTATGCGGCAAGAGACCCAGTACTTC
TRBV20-1	18	TRBJ1-5	NA	NA	CSASQGGSGSYSNQPQHF	TGCAGTGCTAGCCAAGGAGGGTCGGGGAGCTATAGCAATCAGCCCCAGCATTTT